This TCR beta chain was recorded in a study of T cell responses to AZD1222 COVID-19 vaccine. Study-wide context: Second-dose intervals near 4 or 12 weeks were combined. Broader study findings: The study found vaccine-associated CD4 TCRs spanning spike, dominant at 160-218 and 743-854. Vaccination with two AZD1222 doses was followed by a rise in Spike-specific TCR breadth and depth. At baseline, seropositivity was found in only a handful of AZD1222 recipients.

Sequencing used immunoSEQ multiplex PCR; TCRdb keeps in-frame clones, though not all of them. This sample yields roughly 120,000 clones, of which 85% to 90% are seen a single time; over 8.5% belongs to the top ten. For this clone: What it binds is unknown.

The germline V gene encodes CDR1 SGHVS and CDR2 FNYEAQ. This CDR3 comprises 17 residues. J lost 1 base, V lost 2 bases, and 8 bases had no gene match. This sequence joins TRBV7-6 and TRBJ2-1; 7 positions match TRBD2. The TCR was taken from an adult in good health. The material was peripheral blood, obtained on day 0 of AZD1222 vaccination. As DNA, the CDR3 is TGTGCCAGCAGCTTAAGTAGCGGGCGTTTATCCTACAATGAGCAGTTCTTC. It is translated as CASSLSSGRLSYNEQFF.